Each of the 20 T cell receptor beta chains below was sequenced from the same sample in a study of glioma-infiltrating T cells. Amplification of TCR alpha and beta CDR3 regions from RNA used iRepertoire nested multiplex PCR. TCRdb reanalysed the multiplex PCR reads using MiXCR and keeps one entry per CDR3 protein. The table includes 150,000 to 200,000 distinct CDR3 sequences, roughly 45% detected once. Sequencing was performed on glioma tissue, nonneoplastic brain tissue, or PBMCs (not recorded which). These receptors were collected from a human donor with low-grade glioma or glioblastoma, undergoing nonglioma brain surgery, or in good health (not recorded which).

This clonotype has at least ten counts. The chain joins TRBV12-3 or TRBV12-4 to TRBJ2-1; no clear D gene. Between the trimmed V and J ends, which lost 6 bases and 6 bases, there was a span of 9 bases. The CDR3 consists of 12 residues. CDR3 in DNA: TGTGCCAGCAGCTTCACCCGCAATGAGCAGTTCTTC. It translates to CASSFTRNEQFF.

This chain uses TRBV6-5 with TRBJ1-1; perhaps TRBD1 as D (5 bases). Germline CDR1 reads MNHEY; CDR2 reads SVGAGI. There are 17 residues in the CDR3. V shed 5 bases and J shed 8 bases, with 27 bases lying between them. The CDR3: CASSNQMGQGREPEAFF. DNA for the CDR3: TGTGCCAGCAGTAACCAAATGGGGCAGGGCCGCGAGCCCGAAGCTTTCTTT.

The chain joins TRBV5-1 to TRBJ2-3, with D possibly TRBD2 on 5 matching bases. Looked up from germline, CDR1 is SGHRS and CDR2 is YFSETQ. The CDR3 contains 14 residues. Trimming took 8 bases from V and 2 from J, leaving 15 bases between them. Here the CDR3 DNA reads TGCGCCAGTGGGGAACTAGGTTCCACAGATACGCAGTATTTT. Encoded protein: CASGELGSTDTQYF. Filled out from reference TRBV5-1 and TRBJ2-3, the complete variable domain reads KAGVTQTPRYLIKTRGQQVTLSCSPISGHRSVSWYQQTPGQGLQFLFEYFSETQRNKGNFPGRFSGRQFSNSRSEMNVSTLELGDSALYLCASGELGSTDTQYFGPGTRLTVL.

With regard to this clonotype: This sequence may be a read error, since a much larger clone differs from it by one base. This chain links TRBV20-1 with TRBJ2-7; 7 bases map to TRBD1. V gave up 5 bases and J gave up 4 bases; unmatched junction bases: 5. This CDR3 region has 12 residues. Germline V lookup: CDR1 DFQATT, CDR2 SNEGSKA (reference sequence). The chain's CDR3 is CSAQDRCYEQYF. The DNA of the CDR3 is TGCAGTGCTCAGGACAGGTGTTACGAGCAGTACTTC.

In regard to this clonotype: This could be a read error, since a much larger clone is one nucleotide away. The CDR3 bases are TGTGCCAGCAGTTTATCTCTGGGGCCCAATCAGCCCCGGCATTTT. The encoded protein is CASSLSLGPNQPRHF. The V gene is TRBV27, the J gene TRBJ1-5; TRBD1 is a possible D gene (5 bases). The V gene's germline CDR1 is MNHEY and CDR2 SMNVEV (reference sequence). The CDR3 sequence is 15 residues long.

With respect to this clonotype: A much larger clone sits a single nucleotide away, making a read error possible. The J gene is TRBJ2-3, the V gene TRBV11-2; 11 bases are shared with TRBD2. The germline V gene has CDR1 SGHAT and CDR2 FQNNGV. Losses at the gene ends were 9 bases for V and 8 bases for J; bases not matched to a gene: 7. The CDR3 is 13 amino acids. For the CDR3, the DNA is TGTGCCAGAAGCCTGGGACTAGCGGTTACGCAGTATTTT. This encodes CARSLGLAVTQYF.

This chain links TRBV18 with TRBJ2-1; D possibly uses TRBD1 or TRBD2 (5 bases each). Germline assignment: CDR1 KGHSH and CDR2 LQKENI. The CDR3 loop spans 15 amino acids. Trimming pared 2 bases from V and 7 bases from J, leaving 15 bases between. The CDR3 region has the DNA TGTGCCAGCTCACCATTGGACATGGGGACGAATGAGCAGTTCTTC. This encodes CASSPLDMGTNEQFF.

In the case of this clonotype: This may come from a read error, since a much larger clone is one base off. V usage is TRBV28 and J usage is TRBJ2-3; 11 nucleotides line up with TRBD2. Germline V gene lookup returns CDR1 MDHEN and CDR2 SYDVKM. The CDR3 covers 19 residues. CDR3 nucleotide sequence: TGTGCCAGCAGATTCCTAGCGGGAGGTATACTAACTAGCACAGATAAGCAGTATTTT. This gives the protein CASRFLAGGILTSTDKQYF.

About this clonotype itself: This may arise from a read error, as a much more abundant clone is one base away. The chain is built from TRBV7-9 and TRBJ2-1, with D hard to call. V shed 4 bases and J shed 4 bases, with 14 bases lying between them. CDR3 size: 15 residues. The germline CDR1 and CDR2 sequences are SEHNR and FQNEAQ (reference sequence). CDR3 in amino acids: CASSSVAWQYNEQFF. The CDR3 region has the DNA TGTGCCAGCAGCTCCGTGGCGTGGCAATACAATGAGCAGTTCTTC.

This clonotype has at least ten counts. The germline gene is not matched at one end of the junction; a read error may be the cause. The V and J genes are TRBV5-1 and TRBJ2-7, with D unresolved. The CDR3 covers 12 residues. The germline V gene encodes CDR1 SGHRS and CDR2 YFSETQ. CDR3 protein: CASSGGPSSPTF. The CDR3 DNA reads TGCGCCAGCAGCGGCGGACCTTCGAGCCCTACTTTC. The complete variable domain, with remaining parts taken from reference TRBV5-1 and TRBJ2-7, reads KAGVTQTPRYLIKTRGQQVTLSCSPISGHRSVSWYQQTPGQGLQFLFEYFSETQRNKGNFPGRFSGRQFSNSRSEMNVSTLELGDSALYLCASSGGPSSPTFGPGTRLTVT.

The CDR3 DNA sequence: TGCGCCAGCAGCCATATTAGCGGGAGGGGGTTCCACGAGCAGTACTTC. Translating it yields CASSHISGRGFHEQYF. The V call is TRBV4-1, the J call TRBJ2-7, with 11 bases fitting TRBD2. From germline, CDR1 is MGHRA and CDR2 YSYEKL. The CDR3 covers 16 residues. V lost 3 bases and J lost 5; bases outside the gene matches: 9.

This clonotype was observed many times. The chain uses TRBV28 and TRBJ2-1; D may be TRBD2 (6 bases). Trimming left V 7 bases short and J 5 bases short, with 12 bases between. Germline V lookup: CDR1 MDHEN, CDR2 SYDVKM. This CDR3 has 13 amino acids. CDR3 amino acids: CASITGGDNEQFF. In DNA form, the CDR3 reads TGTGCCAGCATAACTGGAGGGGACAATGAGCAGTTCTTC. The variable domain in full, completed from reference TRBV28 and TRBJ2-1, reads DVKVTQSSRYLVKRTGEKVFLECVQDMDHENMFWYRQDPGLGLRLIYFSYDVKMKEKGDIPEGYSVSREKKERFSLILESASTNQTSMYLCASITGGDNEQFFGPGTRLTVL.

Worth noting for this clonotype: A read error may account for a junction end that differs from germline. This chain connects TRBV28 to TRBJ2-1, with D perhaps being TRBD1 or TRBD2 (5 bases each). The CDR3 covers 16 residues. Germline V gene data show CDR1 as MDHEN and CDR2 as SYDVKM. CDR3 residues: CASSLNTGRGDNAQFF. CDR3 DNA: TGTGCCAGCAGTTTAAACACGGGACGAGGAGACAATGCGCAGTTCTTC.

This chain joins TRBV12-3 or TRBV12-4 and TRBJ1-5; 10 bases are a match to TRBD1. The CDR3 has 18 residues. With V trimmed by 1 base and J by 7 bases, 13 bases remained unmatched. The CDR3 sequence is CASSLEYPTGGRVQPQHF. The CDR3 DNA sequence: TGTGCCAGCAGTTTAGAGTACCCGACAGGGGGCAGAGTCCAGCCCCAGCATTTT.

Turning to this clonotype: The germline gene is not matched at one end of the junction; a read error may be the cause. CDR3: CARSLEAGVDNEQFF. The CDR3 DNA is TGCGCCAGGAGCTTGGAGGCGGGAGTGGACAATGAGCAGTTCTTC. The chain combines TRBV5-1 with TRBJ2-1, with 7 positions matching TRBD2. Germline CDR1 reads SGHRS; CDR2 reads YFSETQ. The CDR3 is 15 amino acids.

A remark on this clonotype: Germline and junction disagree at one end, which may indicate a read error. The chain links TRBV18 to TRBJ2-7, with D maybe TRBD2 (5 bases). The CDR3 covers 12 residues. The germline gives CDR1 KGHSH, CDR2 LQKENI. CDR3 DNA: TGTGCCAGCTCACCAAACGACTACGAGCCGTACTTC. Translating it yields CASSPNDYEPYF.

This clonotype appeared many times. CDR3 in DNA: TGCAGTGCTAGGGACAGCACCTACGAGCAGTACTTC. Translation gives CSARDSTYEQYF. The chain carries TRBV20-1 and TRBJ2-7, with D possibly matching TRBD1 (6 bases). Between the trimmed V and J ends, which lost 3 bases and 2 bases, there was a span of 8 bases. CDR1 and CDR2 (germline): DFQATT, SNEGSKA (reference sequence). This CDR3 comprises 12 residues.

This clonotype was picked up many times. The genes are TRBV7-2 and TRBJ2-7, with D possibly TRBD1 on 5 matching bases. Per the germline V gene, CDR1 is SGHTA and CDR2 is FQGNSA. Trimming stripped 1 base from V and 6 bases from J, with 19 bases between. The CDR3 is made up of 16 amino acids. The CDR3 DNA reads TGTGCCAGCAGCTTAGAAGGGGCGGACATCAATCCCGAGCAGTACTTC. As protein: CASSLEGADINPEQYF.

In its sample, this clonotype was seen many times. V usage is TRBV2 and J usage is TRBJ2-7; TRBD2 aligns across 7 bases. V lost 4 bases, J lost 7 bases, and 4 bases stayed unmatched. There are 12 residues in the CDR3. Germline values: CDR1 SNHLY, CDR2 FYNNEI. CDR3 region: CASSVRGDEQYF. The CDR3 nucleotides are TGTGCCAGCAGTGTTCGGGGGGATGAGCAGTACTTC.

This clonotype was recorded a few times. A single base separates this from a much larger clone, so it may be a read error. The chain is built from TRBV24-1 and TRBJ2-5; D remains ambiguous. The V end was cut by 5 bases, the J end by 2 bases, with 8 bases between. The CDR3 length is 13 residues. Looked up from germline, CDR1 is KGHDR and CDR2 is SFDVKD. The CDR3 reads CATSGTTQETQYF. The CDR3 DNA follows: TGTGCCACCAGTGGTACGACGCAAGAGACCCAGTACTTC.